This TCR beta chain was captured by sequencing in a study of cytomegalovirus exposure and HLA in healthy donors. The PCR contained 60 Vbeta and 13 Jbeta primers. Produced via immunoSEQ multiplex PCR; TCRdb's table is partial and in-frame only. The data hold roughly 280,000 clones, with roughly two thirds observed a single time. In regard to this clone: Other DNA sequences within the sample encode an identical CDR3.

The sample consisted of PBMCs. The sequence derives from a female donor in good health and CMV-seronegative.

DNA of the CDR3: TGTGCCAGCAGTTACCCTTACACCGGGGAGCTGTTTTTT. It translates to CASSYPYTGELFF. The rearrangement links TRBV6-5 to TRBJ2-2; D gene unclear. The CDR3 covers 13 residues. Germline CDR1 MNHEY, CDR2 SVGAGI. V was cut by 2 bases and J by 3 bases, with 4 bases left in between.